Each of the 16 T cell receptor beta chains below was sequenced from the same sample in a study of beta chain features in type 1 diabetes. Study-wide results and caveats: People with Type 1 diabetes carried modestly yet significantly shorter TCRB CDR3s in all four CD4+ subsets.

These receptors lack a known antigen. The investigators reverse transcribed all of the isolated RNA, so they sequenced expressed TCRB transcripts. Repertoires were generated with immunoSEQ multiplex PCR, while TCRdb's copy carries only in-frame clones and drops some. The table lists almost 350,000 clones, roughly 8.8% of them singletons. Sequenced: central memory CD4+ T cells from blood. These receptor sequences come from a young man with type 1 diabetes.

This clone has more than one count but fewer than ten. Other DNA sequences from this sample encode an identical CDR3 as well. The gene calls are TRBV7-7 and TRBJ2-5, with unresolved D. Germline CDR1 is SSHAT and CDR2 is FNYEAQ (reference sequence). Trimming took 3 bases from V and 1 from J, leaving 6 bases between them. CDR3 length equals 13 residues. The CDR3 DNA sequence: TGTGCCAGCAGCTTCGACGGCCAAGAGACCCAGTACTTC. As protein: CASSFDGQETQYF.

This clone showed up just a few times. The chain carries TRBV7-2 and TRBJ1-5; D gene uncertain. Germline V CDR1 and CDR2: SGHTA, FQGNSA. V shed 1 base and J shed 4 bases, with 11 bases lying between them. This CDR3 is 15 amino acids long. CDR3 coding DNA: TGTGCCAGCAGCTTAGAAGCCGGTCCAAATCAGCCCCAGCATTTT. As protein: CASSLEAGPNQPQHF.

The chain couples TRBV2 to TRBJ1-2; TRBD1 matches 7 bases. The junction had 8 bases not matched to a gene; V was cut back by 8 bases and J by 8 bases. Germline CDR1 is SNHLY and CDR2 is FYNNEI. This CDR3 is built from 12 residues. The CDR3 reads CASGIQGPGYTF. The CDR3 region has the DNA TGTGCCAGCGGCATACAGGGGCCGGGCTACACCTTC.

This clone was seen ten or more times. V gene TRBV7-2 combines with J gene TRBJ2-5; D unclear. Germline CDR1 SGHTA, CDR2 FQGNSA. Trimming took 6 bases from V and 3 from J, leaving 17 bases between them. The CDR3 covers 15 residues. CDR3 nucleotides: TGTGCCAGCAGTCAGCCCCAGACTGGAAAAGAGACCCAGTACTTC. As protein: CASSQPQTGKETQYF.

The gene calls are TRBV7-2 and TRBJ1-2, with D possibly TRBD1 on 6 matching bases. Germline CDR1 reads SGHTA; CDR2 reads FQGNSA. The CDR3 is made up of 16 amino acids. Trimming stripped 0 bases from V and 2 bases from J, with 13 bases between. As DNA, the CDR3 is TGTGCCAGCAGCTTAGCGCCGGCAGGGGTGAACTATGGCTACACCTTC. Translating it yields CASSLAPAGVNYGYTF.

V gene TRBV7-2 combines with J gene TRBJ2-3; D might be TRBD1 or TRBD2, each matching 5 bases. The CDR3 totals 16 residues. V was shortened by 5 bases and J by 3 bases, with 18 bases between the two germline ends. The germline gives CDR1 SGHTA, CDR2 FQGNSA. CDR3 region: CASSERYGGGTDTQYF. CDR3 nucleotide sequence: TGTGCCAGCAGCGAAAGATATGGGGGTGGGACAGATACGCAGTATTTT.

V is TRBV11-2 and J is TRBJ2-7; unclear D gene. Germline lookup yields CDR1 SGHAT and CDR2 FQNNGV. The V end was cut by 5 bases, the J end by 0 bases, with 11 bases between. The CDR3 loop spans 14 amino acids. CDR3 residues: CASSPSFSSYEQYF. The CDR3 coding sequence is TGTGCCAGCAGCCCTAGTTTTAGCTCCTACGAGCAGTACTTC.

This clone was counted only a few times. The same CDR3 arises from other DNA sequences in this sample as well. This chain uses TRBV6-1 with TRBJ1-1, with TRBD1 as a possible D gene (5 bases). V lost 3 bases and J lost 1, with 6 bases in between. Germline V gene sequence: CDR1 MNHNS, CDR2 SASEGT. This CDR3 has 13 amino acids. The CDR3 DNA sequence: TGTGCCAGCAGTGAGACAGAGAACACTGAAGCTTTCTTT. This gives the protein CASSETENTEAFF.

This clone was detected only a few times. J is TRBJ1-1 and V is TRBV6-5; D gene ambiguous. The CDR3 extends over 15 amino acids. Per germline, CDR1 MNHEY and CDR2 SVGAGI. V was clipped by 6 bases and J by 4 bases, with 18 bases between them. The CDR3 bases are TGTGCCAGCAGCCCATGGACCCAGGCCTTCACTGAAGCTTTCTTT. It specifies CASSPWTQAFTEAFF.

This rearrangement joins TRBV2 to TRBJ2-3; 13 bases are shared with TRBD2. Trimming took 4 bases from V and 5 from J; bases not matched to a gene: 9. CDR3 size: 17 residues. Per the germline V gene, CDR1 is SNHLY and CDR2 is FYNNEI. CDR3 sequence reads: CASSGGVGLAGEDTQYF. DNA for the CDR3: TGTGCCAGCAGTGGGGGCGTCGGACTAGCGGGGGAAGATACGCAGTATTTT. The whole variable domain, filled in from reference TRBV2 and TRBJ2-3, reads EPEVTQTPSHQVTQMGQEVILRCVPISNHLYFYWYRQILGQKVEFLVSFYNNEISEKSEIFDDQFSVERPDGSNFTLKIRSTKLEDSAMYFCASSGGVGLAGEDTQYFGPGTRLTVL.

This sequence joins TRBV11-2 and TRBJ2-2; D gene unclear. In germline, CDR1 is SGHAT, CDR2 FQNNGV. This CDR3 region has 14 residues. V was shortened by 6 bases and J by 2 bases, with 10 bases between the two germline ends. CDR3 DNA: TGTGCCAGCAGAGGCGGTTTTAACACCGGGGAGCTGTTTTTT. It specifies CASRGGFNTGELFF.

The table lists this clone with a few counts. V gene TRBV10-2 combines with J gene TRBJ1-2; D remains ambiguous. The CDR3 has 13 amino acids. Germline CDR1 WSHSY, CDR2 SAAADI. The V gene lost 0 bases and the J gene lost 4 bases, with 6 bases spanning the gap. CDR3 DNA sequence: TGCGCCAGCAGTGAGTCGAAAATCTATGGCTACACCTTC. Its protein is CASSESKIYGYTF.

This clone was counted only a few times. The gene calls are TRBV4-1 and TRBJ2-7; D remains unclear. V lost 1 base and J lost 1, with 11 bases in between. The V gene's germline CDR1 is MGHRA and CDR2 YSYEKL. This CDR3 has 15 amino acids. CDR3 sequence reads: CASSQASTASYEQYF. The CDR3 region has the DNA TGCGCCAGCAGCCAAGCATCCACAGCTTCCTACGAGCAGTACTTC.

This clone has just a few counts. This rearrangement joins TRBV7-2 to TRBJ1-1; D is perhaps TRBD1 (6 bases). Germline V gene data show CDR1 as SGHTA and CDR2 as FQGNSA. V was trimmed by 5 bases and J by 5 bases, leaving 15 bases between them. The CDR3 is 14 residues long. CDR3 nucleotide sequence: TGTGCCAGCAGCGCCAACAGGGTTGGTACTGAAGCTTTCTTT. It encodes CASSANRVGTEAFF.

The chain employs TRBV28 and TRBJ2-7; 9 nucleotides line up with TRBD1. V lost 7 bases and J lost 4; bases outside the gene matches: 11. Germline CDR1 is MDHEN and CDR2 is SYDVKM. The CDR3 consists of 15 residues. The chain's CDR3 is CASTTRGQGPYEQYF. The DNA for the CDR3 is TGTGCCAGCACCACAAGGGGACAGGGACCGTACGAGCAGTACTTC.

The chain links TRBV6-5 to TRBJ2-7; D unresolved. The CDR3 runs to 12 residues. Per the germline V gene, CDR1 is MNHEY and CDR2 is SVGAGI. V was cut by 9 bases and J by 0 bases, with 9 bases left in between. CDR3 in amino acids: CASGRPSYEQYF. CDR3 DNA sequence: TGTGCCAGTGGACGGCCCTCCTACGAGCAGTACTTC.